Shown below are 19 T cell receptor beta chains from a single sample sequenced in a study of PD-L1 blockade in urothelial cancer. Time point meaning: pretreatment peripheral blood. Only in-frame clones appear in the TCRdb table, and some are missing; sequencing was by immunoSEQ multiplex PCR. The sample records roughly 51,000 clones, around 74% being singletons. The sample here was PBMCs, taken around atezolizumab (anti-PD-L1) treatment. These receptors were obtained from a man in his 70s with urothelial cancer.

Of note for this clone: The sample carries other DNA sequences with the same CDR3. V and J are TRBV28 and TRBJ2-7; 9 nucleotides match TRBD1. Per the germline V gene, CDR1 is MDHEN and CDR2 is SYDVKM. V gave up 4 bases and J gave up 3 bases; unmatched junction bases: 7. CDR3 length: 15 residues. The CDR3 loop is CASSSAGTGYYEQYF. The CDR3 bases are TGTGCCAGCAGTTCAGCCGGGACAGGGTACTACGAGCAGTACTTC.

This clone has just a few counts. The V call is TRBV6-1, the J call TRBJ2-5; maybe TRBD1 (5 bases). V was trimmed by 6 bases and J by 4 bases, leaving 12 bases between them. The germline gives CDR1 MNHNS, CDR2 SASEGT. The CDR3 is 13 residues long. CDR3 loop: CASRIGQGETQYF. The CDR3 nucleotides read TGTGCCAGCAGGATAGGGCAGGGAGAGACCCAGTACTTC.

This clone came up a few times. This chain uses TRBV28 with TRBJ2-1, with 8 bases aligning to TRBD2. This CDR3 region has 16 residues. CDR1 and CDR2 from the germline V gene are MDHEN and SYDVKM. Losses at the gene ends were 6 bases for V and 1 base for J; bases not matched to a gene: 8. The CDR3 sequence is CASSPQRLASYNEQFF. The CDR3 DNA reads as TGTGCCAGCAGCCCCCAGAGACTAGCGTCCTACAATGAGCAGTTCTTC.

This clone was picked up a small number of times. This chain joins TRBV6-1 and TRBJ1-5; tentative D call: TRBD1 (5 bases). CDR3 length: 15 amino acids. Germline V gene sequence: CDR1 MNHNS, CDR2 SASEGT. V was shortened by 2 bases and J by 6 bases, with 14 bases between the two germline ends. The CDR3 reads CASSESAGGVQPQHF. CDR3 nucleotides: TGTGCCAGCAGTGAATCGGCCGGAGGGGTTCAGCCCCAGCATTTT.

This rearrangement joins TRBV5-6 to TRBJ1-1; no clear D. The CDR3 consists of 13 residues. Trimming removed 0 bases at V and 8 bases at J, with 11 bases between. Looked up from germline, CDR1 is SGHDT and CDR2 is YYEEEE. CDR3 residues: CASSLGGYGEAFF. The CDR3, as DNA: TGTGCCAGCAGCTTGGGAGGGTACGGCGAAGCTTTCTTT.

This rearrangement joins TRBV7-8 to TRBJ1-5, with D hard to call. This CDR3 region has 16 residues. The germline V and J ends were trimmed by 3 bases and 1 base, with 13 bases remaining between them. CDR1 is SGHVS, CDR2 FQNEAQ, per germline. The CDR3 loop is CASSFTQTGSNQPQHF. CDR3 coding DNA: TGTGCCAGCAGCTTCACCCAGACGGGAAGCAATCAGCCCCAGCATTTT.

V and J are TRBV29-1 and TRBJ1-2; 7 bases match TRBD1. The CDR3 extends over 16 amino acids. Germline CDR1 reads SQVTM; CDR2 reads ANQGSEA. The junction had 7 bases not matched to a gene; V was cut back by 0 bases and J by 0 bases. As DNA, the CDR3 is TGCAGCGTTGAAGACCGGGACAGACAAGCTAACTATGGCTACACCTTC. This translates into CSVEDRDRQANYGYTF.

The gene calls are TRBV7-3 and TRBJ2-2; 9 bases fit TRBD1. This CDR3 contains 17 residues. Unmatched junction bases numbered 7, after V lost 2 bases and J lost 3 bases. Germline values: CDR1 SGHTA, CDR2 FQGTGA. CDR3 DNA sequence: TGTGCCAGCAGCTTACCGAAGAGACAGGGGGACACCGGGGAGCTGTTTTTT. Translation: CASSLPKRQGDTGELFF.

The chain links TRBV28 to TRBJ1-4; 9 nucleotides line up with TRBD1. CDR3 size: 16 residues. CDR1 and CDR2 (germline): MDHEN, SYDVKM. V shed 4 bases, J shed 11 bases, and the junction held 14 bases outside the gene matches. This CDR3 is CASSWAAGTGSVKLFF. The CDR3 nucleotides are TGTGCCAGCAGTTGGGCCGCGGGGACAGGGAGTGTGAAACTGTTTTTT.

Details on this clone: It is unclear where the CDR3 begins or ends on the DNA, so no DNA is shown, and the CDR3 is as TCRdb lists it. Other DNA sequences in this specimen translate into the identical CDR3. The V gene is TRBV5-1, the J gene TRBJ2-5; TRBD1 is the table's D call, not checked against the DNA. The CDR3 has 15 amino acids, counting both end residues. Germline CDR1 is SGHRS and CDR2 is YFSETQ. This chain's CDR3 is CASSSSGHNQETQYF.

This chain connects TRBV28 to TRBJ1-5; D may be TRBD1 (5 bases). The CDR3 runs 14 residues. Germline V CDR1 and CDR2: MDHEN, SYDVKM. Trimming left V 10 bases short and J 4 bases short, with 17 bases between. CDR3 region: CATSGGWGNQPQHF. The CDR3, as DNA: TGTGCCACCTCCGGGGGGTGGGGAAATCAGCCCCAGCATTTT. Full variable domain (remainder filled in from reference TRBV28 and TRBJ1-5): DVKVTQSSRYLVKRTGEKVFLECVQDMDHENMFWYRQDPGLGLRLIYFSYDVKMKEKGDIPEGYSVSREKKERFSLILESASTNQTSMYLCATSGGWGNQPQHFGDGTRLSIL.

CDR3 nucleotides: TGTGCCAGCAGTTCCCCGGGACTAGCGGCCTCCTACAATGAGCAGTTCTTC. Translated, it gives CASSSPGLAASYNEQFF. The chain recombines TRBV28 with TRBJ2-1; 11 bases map to TRBD2. The junction had 5 bases not matched to a gene; V was cut back by 4 bases and J by 0 bases. The CDR3 loop spans 17 amino acids. Germline assignment: CDR1 MDHEN and CDR2 SYDVKM. Based on the CDR3 plus reference TRBV28 and TRBJ2-1, the full variable domain is DVKVTQSSRYLVKRTGEKVFLECVQDMDHENMFWYRQDPGLGLRLIYFSYDVKMKEKGDIPEGYSVSREKKERFSLILESASTNQTSMYLCASSSPGLAASYNEQFFGPGTRLTVL.

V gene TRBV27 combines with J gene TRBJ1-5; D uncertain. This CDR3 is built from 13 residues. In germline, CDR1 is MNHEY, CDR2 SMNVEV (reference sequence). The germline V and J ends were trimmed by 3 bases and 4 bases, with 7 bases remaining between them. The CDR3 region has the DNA TGTGCCAGCAGTTTTTTAGAGAATCAGCCCCAGCATTTT. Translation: CASSFLENQPQHF.

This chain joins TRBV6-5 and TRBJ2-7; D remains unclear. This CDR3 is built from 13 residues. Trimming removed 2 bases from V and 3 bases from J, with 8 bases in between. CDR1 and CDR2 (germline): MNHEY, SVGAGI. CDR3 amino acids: CASSYGAVYEQYF. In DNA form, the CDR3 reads TGTGCCAGCAGTTACGGTGCGGTCTACGAGCAGTACTTC.

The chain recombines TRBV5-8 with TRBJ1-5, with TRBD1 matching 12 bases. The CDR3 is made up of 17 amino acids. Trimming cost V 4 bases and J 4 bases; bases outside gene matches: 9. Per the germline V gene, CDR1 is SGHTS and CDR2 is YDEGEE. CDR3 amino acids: CASSPGTGGAGNQPQHF. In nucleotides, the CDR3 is TGTGCCAGCAGCCCCGGGACAGGGGGCGCGGGAAATCAGCCCCAGCATTTT.

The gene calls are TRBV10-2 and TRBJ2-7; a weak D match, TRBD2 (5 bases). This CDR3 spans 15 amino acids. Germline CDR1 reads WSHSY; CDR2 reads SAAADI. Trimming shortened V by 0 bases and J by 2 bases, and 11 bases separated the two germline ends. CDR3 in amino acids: CASSESRERAYEQYF. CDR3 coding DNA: TGCGCCAGCAGTGAGTCGAGGGAGAGAGCCTACGAGCAGTACTTC.

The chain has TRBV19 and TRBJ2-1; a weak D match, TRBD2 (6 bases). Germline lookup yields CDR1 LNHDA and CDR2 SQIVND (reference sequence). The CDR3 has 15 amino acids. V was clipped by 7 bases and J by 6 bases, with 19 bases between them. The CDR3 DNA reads TGTGCCAGTAAAAAGGCGAGGGAGGCGATCAATGAGCAGTTCTTC. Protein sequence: CASKKAREAINEQFF.

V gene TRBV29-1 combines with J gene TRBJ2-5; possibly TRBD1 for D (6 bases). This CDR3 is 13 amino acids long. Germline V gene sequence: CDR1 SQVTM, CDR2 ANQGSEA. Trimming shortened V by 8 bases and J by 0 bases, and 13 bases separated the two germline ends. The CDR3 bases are TGCAGCATACAGGGCTCGGACCAAGAGACCCAGTACTTC. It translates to CSIQGSDQETQYF.

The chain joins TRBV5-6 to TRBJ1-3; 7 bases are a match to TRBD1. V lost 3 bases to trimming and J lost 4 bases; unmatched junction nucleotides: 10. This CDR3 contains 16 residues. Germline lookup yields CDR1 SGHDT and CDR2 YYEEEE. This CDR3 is CASSSYFAGGGNTIYF. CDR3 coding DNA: TGTGCCAGCAGCTCGTATTTTGCAGGGGGAGGAAACACCATATATTTT.